What follows describes a single T cell receptor (beta chain). Its antigen is not identified. TCRdb derives one entry per CDR3 protein from the 5' RACE reads, leaving out DNA. This table lists 350,000 to 400,000 distinct CDR3 sequences. The CDR3 is 13 amino acids. This record comes from a study of T cells expressing NK-cell markers. Study information: Researchers got TCR beta repertoires out of sorted CD3+CD56+NKG2C+, CD3+CD56+NKG2C- and CD3+CD56-NKG2C+ T cells.

Study-level points and caveats: Dominant NKG2C+ clonotypes in about six donors made up about 1.0-7.0% of CD8+ T cells.

The chain combines TRBV12-3 or TRBV12-4 with TRBJ2-3; no DNA is available, so the TRBD1 call from TCRdb remains unchecked. This TCR came from a woman in her forties or fifties in good health. Sequencing was performed on blood T cells: a sorted CD56 or NKG2C T cell subset, CD4+ or CD8+ T cells, or bulk PBMC T cells (not recorded which). CDR3: CASSAPTPLTQYF.